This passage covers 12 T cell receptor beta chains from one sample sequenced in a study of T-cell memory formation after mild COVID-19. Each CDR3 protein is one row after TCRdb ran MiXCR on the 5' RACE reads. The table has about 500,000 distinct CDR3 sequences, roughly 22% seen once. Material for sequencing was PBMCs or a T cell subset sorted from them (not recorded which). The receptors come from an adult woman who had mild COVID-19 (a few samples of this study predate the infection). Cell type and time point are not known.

CDR3 amino acids: CASSWDNTEAFF. The DNA for the CDR3 is TGTGCCAGCAGCTGGGATAACACTGAAGCTTTCTTT. The gene calls are TRBV7-2 and TRBJ1-1; D uncertain. The germline V and J ends were trimmed by 4 bases and 2 bases, with 5 bases remaining between them. In germline, CDR1 is SGHTA, CDR2 FQGNSA. The CDR3 covers 12 residues.

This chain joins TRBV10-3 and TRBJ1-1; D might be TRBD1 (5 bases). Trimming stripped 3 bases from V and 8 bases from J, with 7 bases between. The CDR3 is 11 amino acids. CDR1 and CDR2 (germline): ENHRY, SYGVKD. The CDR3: CAISERTEAFF. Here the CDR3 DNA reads TGTGCCATCAGTGAAAGGACAGAAGCTTTCTTT.

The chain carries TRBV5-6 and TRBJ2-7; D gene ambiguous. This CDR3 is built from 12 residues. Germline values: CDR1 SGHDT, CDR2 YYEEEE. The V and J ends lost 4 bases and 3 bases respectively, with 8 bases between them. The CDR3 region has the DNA TGTGCCAGCAGCGCCCTCGGCTACGAGCAGTACTTC. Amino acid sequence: CASSALGYEQYF.

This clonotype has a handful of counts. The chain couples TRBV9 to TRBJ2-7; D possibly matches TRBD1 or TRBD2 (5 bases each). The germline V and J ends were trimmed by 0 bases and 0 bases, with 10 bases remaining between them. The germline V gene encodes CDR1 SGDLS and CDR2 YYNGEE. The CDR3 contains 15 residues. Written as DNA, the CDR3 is TGTGCCAGCAGCGTAGCATCAGGGACCTCCTACGAGCAGTACTTC. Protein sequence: CASSVASGTSYEQYF.

In nucleotides, the CDR3 is TGCGCCAGCAGCCGCGCCGGGACAGGATTGCAAGAGACCCAGTACTTC. Translating gives CASSRAGTGLQETQYF. The chain uses TRBV4-3 and TRBJ2-5; 8 bases are a match to TRBD1. The length of the CDR3 is 16 residues. V lost 4 bases, J lost 2 bases, and 9 bases stayed unmatched. Germline lookup yields CDR1 LGHNA and CDR2 YSLEER.

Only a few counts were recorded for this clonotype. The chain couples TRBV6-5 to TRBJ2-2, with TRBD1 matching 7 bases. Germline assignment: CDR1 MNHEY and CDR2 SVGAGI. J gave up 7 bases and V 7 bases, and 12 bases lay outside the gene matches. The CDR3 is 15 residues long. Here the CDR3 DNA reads TGTGCCAGCAATACACGACAGGGAAAAGGCGGGGAGCTGTTTTTT. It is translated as CASNTRQGKGGELFF.

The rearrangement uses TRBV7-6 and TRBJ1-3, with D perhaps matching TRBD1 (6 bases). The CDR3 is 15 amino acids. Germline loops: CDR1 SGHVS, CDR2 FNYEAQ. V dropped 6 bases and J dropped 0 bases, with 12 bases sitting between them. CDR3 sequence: CASRSTGISGNTIYF. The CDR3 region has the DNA TGTGCCAGCAGATCTACAGGGATCTCTGGAAACACCATATATTTT.

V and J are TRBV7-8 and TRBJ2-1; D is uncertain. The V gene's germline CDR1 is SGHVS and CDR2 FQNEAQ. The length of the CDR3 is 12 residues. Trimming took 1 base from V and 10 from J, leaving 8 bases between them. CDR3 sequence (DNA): TGTGCCAGCAGCTTAGTCTCACTGGAGCAGTTCTTC. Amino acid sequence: CASSLVSLEQFF.

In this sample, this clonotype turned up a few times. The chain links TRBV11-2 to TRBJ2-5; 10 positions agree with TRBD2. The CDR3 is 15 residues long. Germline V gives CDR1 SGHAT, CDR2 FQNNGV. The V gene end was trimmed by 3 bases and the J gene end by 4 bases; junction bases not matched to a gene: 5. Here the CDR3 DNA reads TGTGCCAGCAGCTTCGTAGCGGGGGGAATAGAGACCCAGTACTTC. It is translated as CASSFVAGGIETQYF.

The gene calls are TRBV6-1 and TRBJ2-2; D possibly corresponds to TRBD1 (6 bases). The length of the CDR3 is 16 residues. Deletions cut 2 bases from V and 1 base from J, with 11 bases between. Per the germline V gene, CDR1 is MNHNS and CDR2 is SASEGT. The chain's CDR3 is CASSEYREWNTGELFF. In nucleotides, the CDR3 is TGTGCCAGCAGTGAATACAGGGAATGGAACACCGGGGAGCTGTTTTTT.

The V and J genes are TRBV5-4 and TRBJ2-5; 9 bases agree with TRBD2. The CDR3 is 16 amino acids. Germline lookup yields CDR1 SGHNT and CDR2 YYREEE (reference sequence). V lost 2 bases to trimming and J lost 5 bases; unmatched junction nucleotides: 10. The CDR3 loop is CASSFGGRARRETQYF. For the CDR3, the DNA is TGTGCCAGCAGCTTTGGCGGGAGGGCCCGCAGGGAGACCCAGTACTTC.

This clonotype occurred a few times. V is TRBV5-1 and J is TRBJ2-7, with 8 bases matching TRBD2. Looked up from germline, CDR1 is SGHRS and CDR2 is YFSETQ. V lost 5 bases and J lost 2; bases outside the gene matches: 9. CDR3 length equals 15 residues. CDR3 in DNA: TGCGCCAGCAGAGACACAACTAGCGGCACCTACGAGCAGTACTTC. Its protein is CASRDTTSGTYEQYF.